Each of the 9 T cell receptor beta chains below was sequenced from the same sample in a study of regulatory T cells in long-lasting Graves disease. The time point is: persistent/refractory GD, antithyroid drugs over 5 years with positive TRAb. The authors made the TCR library using RNA they extracted from PBMCs. Library construction for TCR beta used iRepertoire HTBI primers and Arm-PCR of CDR3 regions. Via MiXCR, TCRdb re-called the multiplex PCR reads, giving one row per CDR3 protein. The sample records fewer than 550,000 distinct CDR3 sequences, 20% to 25% being singletons. This specimen consisted of peripheral blood mononuclear cells (PBMCs), obtained when the disease was refractory, from a patient treated with antithyroid drugs. These receptors were collected from a female donor with Graves disease.

This clonotype was seen at least ten times. The chain is built from TRBV7-9 and TRBJ2-5; D might be TRBD1 (5 bases). With 1 base removed from V and 2 bases from J, the gap between germline ends came to 14 bases. Per germline, CDR1 SEHNR and CDR2 FQNEAQ (reference sequence). CDR3 length: 16 amino acids. CDR3 DNA sequence: TGTGCCAGCAGCTTAGGTCTTGGCAGGGAACAAGAGACCCAGTACTTC. Its protein product is CASSLGLGREQETQYF.

This clonotype was counted a few times. The chain combines TRBV28 with TRBJ2-7, with 7 positions matching TRBD2. The CDR3 is 15 residues long. Germline V CDR1 and CDR2: MDHEN, SYDVKM. V shed 6 bases, J shed 2 bases, and the junction held 10 bases outside the gene matches. The CDR3 is CASSSPSGATYEQYF. The CDR3 nucleotides are TGTGCCAGCAGCTCCCCCAGCGGGGCGACCTACGAGCAGTACTTC.

This chain uses TRBV7-9 with TRBJ1-4; the D gene is possibly TRBD1 (5 bases). Germline-derived CDR1 and CDR2 are SEHNR and FQNEAQ (reference sequence). V gave up 5 bases and J gave up 7 bases, with 20 bases separating them. This CDR3 has 16 amino acids. The CDR3 DNA reads as TGTGCCAGCAGCCCCCAGGGTCAGGTCACCGTTGAAAAACTGTTTTTT. Its translation is CASSPQGQVTVEKLFF.

This clonotype was seen once. In DNA form, the CDR3 reads TGTGCCAGCAGTTACCAACCGGGACAGGGGGACAATGAGCAGTTCTTC. It is translated as CASSYQPGQGDNEQFF. The V gene is TRBV27, the J gene TRBJ2-1, with 11 bases matching TRBD1. Germline CDR1 is MNHEY and CDR2 is SMNVEV (reference sequence). V dropped 4 bases and J dropped 5; count of bases not matched to a gene: 7. This CDR3 contains 16 residues.

The chain uses TRBV29-1 and TRBJ2-3, with 13 bases aligning to TRBD2. CDR3 length: 17 amino acids. Germline V gives CDR1 SQVTM, CDR2 ANQGSEA. J was trimmed by 2 bases and V by 6 bases; bases with no gene match: 11. The CDR3 sequence: CSVSGTSGEVYTDTQYF. The DNA for the CDR3 is TGCAGCGTCTCCGGGACTAGCGGGGAAGTTTACACAGATACGCAGTATTTT.

The V call is TRBV10-1, the J call TRBJ2-2; 7 nucleotides align to TRBD2. Trimming at V came to 0 bases and at J to 4 bases, leaving 8 bases not matched to a gene. The CDR3 consists of 17 residues. Per germline, CDR1 WNHNN and CDR2 SYGVQD (reference sequence). DNA of the CDR3: TGCGCCAGCAGTGAGTCGGGAGCGGGGTCCGTCACCGGGGAGCTGTTTTTT. Protein: CASSESGAGSVTGELFF.

The CDR3: CASSYSLFKGNSPLHF. CDR3 sequence (DNA): TGTGCCAGCAGTTACTCCCTCTTTAAGGGAAATTCACCCCTCCACTTT. J is TRBJ1-6 and V is TRBV6-5, with D uncertain. V lost 0 bases and J lost 7, with 13 bases in between. Germline V gene data show CDR1 as MNHEY and CDR2 as SVGAGI. The CDR3 runs 16 residues.

This clonotype was counted between two and nine times. This chain uses TRBV29-1 with TRBJ2-7; D unresolved. The CDR3 contains 11 residues. Trimming shortened V by 4 bases and J by 3 bases, and 7 bases separated the two germline ends. CDR1 SQVTM and CDR2 ANQGSEA come from the germline V gene. The CDR3 nucleotides are TGCAGCGTTGCCCATAGCTACGAGCAGTACTTC. Translated, it gives CSVAHSYEQYF.

V and J are TRBV10-3 and TRBJ2-5; tentative D call: TRBD1 (8 bases). Germline CDR1 is ENHRY and CDR2 is SYGVKD. V dropped 10 bases and J dropped 3 bases, with 18 bases sitting between them. The CDR3 spans 14 residues. The CDR3 loop is CASNRQGREETQYF. Written as DNA, the CDR3 is TGTGCCAGCAACCGACAGGGGAGGGAAGAGACCCAGTACTTC.